The 17 T cell receptor beta chains below come from one sample, sequenced in a study of T-cell memory formation after mild COVID-19 (dated by TCRdb to about 2021). Library generation was performed with 5' RACE. Sequencing took place on an Illumina NovaSeq 6000. Starting from the raw public reads, TCRdb applied fastp trimming at Q25, assembled clones with MiXCR and retained in-frame beta chains. One record per CDR3 amino acid sequence lists the most common genes and DNA. The sample has fewer than 350,000 distinct CDR3 sequences on record, about 13% of them singletons. The ten biggest clones cover 21% of the sample. Source material: PBMCs or a T cell subset sorted from them (not recorded which). All receptors derive from a man aged 18 to 30 who had mild COVID-19 (a few samples of this study predate the infection). The sample titles of this study are shuffled in the database, so cell type and time point are left out; the donor was told from shared clones.

V and J are TRBV7-7 and TRBJ2-5; D is possibly TRBD1 (5 bases). Germline CDR1 SSHAT, CDR2 FNYEAQ (reference sequence). The V end lost 3 bases, the J end lost 4 bases, and 12 bases lay between the germline ends. This CDR3 is built from 14 residues. The CDR3 DNA follows: TGTGCCAGCAGCTTTAGCAGGGCTGGAGAGACCCAGTACTTC. It yields the protein CASSFSRAGETQYF.

The rearrangement joins TRBV29-1 to TRBJ1-1, with TRBD1 as a possible D gene (6 bases). V shed 6 bases and J shed 7 bases, with 24 bases lying between them. CDR1 and CDR2 (germline): SQVTM, ANQGSEA. The CDR3 is 15 residues long. The CDR3 DNA reads TGCAGCGTGGTAGGGACACCCCAAAGTGAAGGTGAAGCTTTCTTT. Its translation: CSVVGTPQSEGEAFF.

The CDR3 DNA is TGTGCCAGCAGCTTAGATACAGGGGCGAACTATGGCTACACCTTC. Translation: CASSLDTGANYGYTF. The chain is built from TRBV7-9 and TRBJ1-2; 7 bases align to TRBD1. Germline lookup yields CDR1 SEHNR and CDR2 FQNEAQ (reference sequence). The CDR3 extends over 15 amino acids. V trimming: 1 base; J trimming: 2 bases; junction bases outside the gene matches: 4.

This chain uses TRBV14 with TRBJ1-2; TRBD1 is a possible D gene (5 bases). V lost 5 bases and J 9 bases, leaving 19 bases between the germline ends. The germline V gene encodes CDR1 SGHDN and CDR2 FVKESK. CDR3 length: 14 amino acids. CDR3 residues: CASSVIGDPDRYTF. The CDR3 region has the DNA TGTGCCAGCAGCGTAATAGGGGATCCCGATCGCTACACCTTC.

V and J are TRBV19 and TRBJ2-3, with no clear D. The CDR3 length is 15 residues. V was cut by 3 bases and J by 0 bases, with 10 bases left in between. Germline CDR1 is LNHDA and CDR2 is SQIVND (reference sequence). CDR3 residues: CASSILLASTDTQYF. In nucleotides, the CDR3 is TGTGCCAGTAGTATCTTACTCGCTAGCACAGATACGCAGTATTTT.

The J gene is TRBJ1-6, the V gene TRBV3-1; D is unclear. CDR3 length equals 12 residues. The ends were cut back, 7 bases at V and 5 bases at J, with 6 bases in the middle. CDR1 is LGHDT and CDR2 is YNNKEL in the germline V gene (reference sequence). The CDR3 loop is CASKQDNSPLHF. The CDR3 region has the DNA TGTGCCAGCAAGCAGGATAATTCACCCCTCCACTTT.

This clonotype showed up many times. V usage is TRBV19 and J usage is TRBJ2-1; 10 nucleotides align to TRBD2. CDR1 and CDR2 (germline): LNHDA, SQIVND (reference sequence). CDR3 length: 18 residues. V gave up 3 bases and J gave up 6 bases; unmatched junction bases: 14. The CDR3 DNA reads as TGTGCCAGTAGTATCTGGGCTAGCGGGGGACACACGGGCAATGAGCAGTTCTTC. This gives the protein CASSIWASGGHTGNEQFF.

This clonotype was observed a few times. The chain employs TRBV4-1 and TRBJ2-3; 11 bases align to TRBD2. From germline, CDR1 is MGHRA and CDR2 YSYEKL. V gave up 1 base and J gave up 0 bases; unmatched junction bases: 6. The CDR3 spans 18 residues. The CDR3 sequence: CASSQGLAGYSSTDTQYF. Here the CDR3 DNA reads TGCGCCAGCAGCCAAGGACTAGCGGGGTACTCTAGCACAGATACGCAGTATTTT.

This clonotype was seen only a few times. The chain has TRBV13 and TRBJ2-3; D possibly corresponds to TRBD2 (6 bases). The CDR3 extends over 16 amino acids. Germline CDR1 PRHDT, CDR2 FYEKMQ (reference sequence). Trimming took off 5 bases at V and 0 bases at J, with 15 bases between the two ends. DNA for the CDR3: TGTGCCAGCAGCCCACGACGGGGGTTCAGCACAGATACGCAGTATTTT. This translates into CASSPRRGFSTDTQYF. Full variable domain (rest looked up from reference TRBV13 and TRBJ2-3): AAGVIQSPRHLIKEKRETATLKCYPIPRHDTVYWYQQGPGQDPQFLISFYEKMQSDKGSIPDRFSAQQFSDYHSELNMSSLELGDSALYFCASSPRRGFSTDTQYFGPGTRLTVL.

The CDR3 DNA sequence: TGCGCCAGCAGCCAAGGCGGACGGGGCACCGGGGAGCTGTTTTTT. This gives the protein CASSQGGRGTGELFF. The gene calls are TRBV4-1 and TRBJ2-2, with D perhaps matching TRBD2 (5 bases). CDR3 length: 15 amino acids. Trimming shortened V by 1 base and J by 4 bases, and 10 bases separated the two germline ends. The germline V gene has CDR1 MGHRA and CDR2 YSYEKL.

This clonotype was picked up one time. The chain couples TRBV15 to TRBJ2-7; D is undetermined. CDR1 and CDR2 from the germline V gene are LNHNV and YYDKDF (reference sequence). The CDR3 runs to 11 residues. With 3 bases removed from V and 6 bases from J, the gap between germline ends came to 6 bases. The DNA for the CDR3 is TGTGCCACCAGCAGGGGTCTCGAGCAGTACTTC. This codes for CATSRGLEQYF.

This clonotype was seen ten or more times. The rearrangement joins TRBV12-3 or TRBV12-4 to TRBJ2-3; D is ambiguous. V gave up 6 bases and J gave up 3 bases, with 10 bases separating them. CDR3 length: 13 amino acids. The CDR3 loop is CASSRGPTDTQYF. The CDR3 coding sequence is TGTGCCAGCAGCCGTGGACCTACAGATACGCAGTATTTT.

This chain links TRBV28 with TRBJ1-1; D possibly corresponds to TRBD1 (6 bases). The ends were cut back, 8 bases at V and 0 bases at J, with 7 bases in the middle. CDR3 length equals 12 residues. Germline-derived CDR1 and CDR2 are MDHEN and SYDVKM. CDR3 nucleotides: TGTGCCAGCCAGGGGATGAACACTGAAGCTTTCTTT. Translated, it gives CASQGMNTEAFF.

V gene TRBV29-1 combines with J gene TRBJ1-2; D may be TRBD1 (6 bases). CDR3 length equals 11 residues. V was clipped by 6 bases and J by 8 bases, with 13 bases between them. Germline-derived CDR1 and CDR2 are SQVTM and ANQGSEA. The CDR3 DNA follows: TGCAGCGTGAGGGGGAGTGAGGGCTACACCTTC. Translated: CSVRGSEGYTF.

The chain recombines TRBV4-1 with TRBJ2-5; D perhaps matches TRBD2 (6 bases). Germline CDR1 MGHRA, CDR2 YSYEKL. This CDR3 comprises 15 residues. Between the trimmed V and J ends, which lost 5 bases and 2 bases, there was a span of 15 bases. In DNA, the CDR3 is TGCGCCAGCAGCTATGGGGAGGTCGGTCAAGAGACCCAGTACTTC. Protein product: CASSYGEVGQETQYF.

The CDR3 is CAAGTVSEAFF. CDR3 nucleotide sequence: TGTGCCGCCGGGACAGTTAGCGAAGCTTTCTTT. J is TRBJ1-1 and V is TRBV19; 7 positions match TRBD1. Germline V gene data show CDR1 as LNHDA and CDR2 as SQIVND (reference sequence). V gave up 11 bases and J gave up 8 bases; unmatched junction bases: 8. The CDR3 loop spans 11 amino acids.

The rearrangement joins TRBV7-2 to TRBJ2-3; no definite D call. The CDR3 spans 14 residues. Germline CDR1 is SGHTA and CDR2 is FQGNSA. V lost 3 bases and J 2 bases, leaving 9 bases between the germline ends. The CDR3 DNA is TGTGCCAGCAGCTTTCGGCCCTTCACAGATACGCAGTATTTT. Encoded protein: CASSFRPFTDTQYF. The full variable domain, its missing parts supplied by reference TRBV7-2 and TRBJ2-3, is GAGVSQSPSNKVTEKGKDVELRCDPISGHTALYWYRQSLGQGLEFLIYFQGNSAPDKSGLPSDRFSAERTGGSVSTLTIQRTQQEDSAVYLCASSFRPFTDTQYFGPGTRLTVL.